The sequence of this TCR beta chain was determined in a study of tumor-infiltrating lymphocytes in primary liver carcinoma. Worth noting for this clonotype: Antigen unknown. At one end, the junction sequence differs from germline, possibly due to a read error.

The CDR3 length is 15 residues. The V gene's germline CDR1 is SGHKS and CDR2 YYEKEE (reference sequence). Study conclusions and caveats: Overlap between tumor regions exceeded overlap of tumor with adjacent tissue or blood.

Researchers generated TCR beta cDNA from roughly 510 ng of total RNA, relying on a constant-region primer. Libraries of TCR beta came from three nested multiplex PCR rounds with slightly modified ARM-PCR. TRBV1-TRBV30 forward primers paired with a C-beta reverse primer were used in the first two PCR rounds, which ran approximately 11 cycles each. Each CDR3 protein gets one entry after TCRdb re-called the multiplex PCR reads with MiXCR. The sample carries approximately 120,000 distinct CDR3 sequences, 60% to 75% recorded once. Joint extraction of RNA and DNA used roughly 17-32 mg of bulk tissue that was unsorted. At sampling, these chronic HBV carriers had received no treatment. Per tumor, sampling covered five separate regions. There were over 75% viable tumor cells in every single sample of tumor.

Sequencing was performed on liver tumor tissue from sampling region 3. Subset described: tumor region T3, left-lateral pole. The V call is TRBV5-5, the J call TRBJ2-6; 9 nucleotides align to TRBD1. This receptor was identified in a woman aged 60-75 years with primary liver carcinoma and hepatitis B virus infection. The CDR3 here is CTSSMTGGRANVRTF. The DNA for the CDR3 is TGTACCAGCAGCATGACAGGGGGAAGGGCCAACGTCCGGACTTTC.